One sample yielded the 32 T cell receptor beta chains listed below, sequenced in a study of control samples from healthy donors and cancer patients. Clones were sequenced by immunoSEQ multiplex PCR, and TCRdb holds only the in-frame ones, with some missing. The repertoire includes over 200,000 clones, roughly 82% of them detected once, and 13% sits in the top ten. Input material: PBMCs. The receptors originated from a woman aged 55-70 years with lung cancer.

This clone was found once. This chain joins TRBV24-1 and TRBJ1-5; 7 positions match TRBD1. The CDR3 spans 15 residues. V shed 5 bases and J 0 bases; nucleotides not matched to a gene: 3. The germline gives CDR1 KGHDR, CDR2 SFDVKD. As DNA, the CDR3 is TGTGCCACCAGTGGGGACAGTTATAGCAATCAGCCCCAGCATTTT. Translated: CATSGDSYSNQPQHF.

The CDR3 here is CASSLRSVTGTGELFF. The CDR3 nucleotides are TGCGCCAGCAGCTTGCGTTCCGTCACCGGCACCGGGGAGCTGTTTTTT. This chain joins TRBV5-1 and TRBJ2-2; D gene uncertain. The V gene lost 1 base and the J gene lost 4 bases, with 14 bases spanning the gap. The CDR3 spans 16 residues. Germline V CDR1 and CDR2: SGHRS, YFSETQ.

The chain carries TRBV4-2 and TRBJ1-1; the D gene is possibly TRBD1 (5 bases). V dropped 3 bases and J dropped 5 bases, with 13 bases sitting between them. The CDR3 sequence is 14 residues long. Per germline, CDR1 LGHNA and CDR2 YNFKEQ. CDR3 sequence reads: CASSQGGEMTEAFF. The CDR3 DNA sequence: TGTGCCAGCAGCCAGGGGGGGGAGATGACTGAAGCTTTCTTT.

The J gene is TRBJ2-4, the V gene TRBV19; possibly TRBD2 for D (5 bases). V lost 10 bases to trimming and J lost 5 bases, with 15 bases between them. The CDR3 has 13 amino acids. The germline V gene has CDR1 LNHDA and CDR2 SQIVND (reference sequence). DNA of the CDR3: TGTGCCACGAGGGTGGTGGACGAAAACATTCAGTACTTC. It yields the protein CATRVVDENIQYF.

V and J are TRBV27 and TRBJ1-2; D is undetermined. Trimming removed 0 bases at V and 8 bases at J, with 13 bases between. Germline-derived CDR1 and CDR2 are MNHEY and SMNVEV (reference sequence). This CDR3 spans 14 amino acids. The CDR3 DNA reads TGTGCCAGCAGTTTATCTGGCCAGGCCAGCGGCTACACCTTC. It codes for CASSLSGQASGYTF.

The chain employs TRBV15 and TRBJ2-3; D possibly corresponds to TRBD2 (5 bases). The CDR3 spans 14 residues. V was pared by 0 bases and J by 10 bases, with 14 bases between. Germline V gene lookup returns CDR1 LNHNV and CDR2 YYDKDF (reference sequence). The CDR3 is CATSRETRLASQYF. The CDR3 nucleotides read TGTGCCACCAGCAGAGAGACGAGGCTAGCTTCGCAGTATTTT.

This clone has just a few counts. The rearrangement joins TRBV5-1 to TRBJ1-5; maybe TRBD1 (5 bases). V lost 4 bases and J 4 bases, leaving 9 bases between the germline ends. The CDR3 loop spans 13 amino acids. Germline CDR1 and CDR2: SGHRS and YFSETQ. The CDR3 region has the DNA TGCGCCAGCAGCCAGGACAAGAATCAGCCCCAGCATTTT. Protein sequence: CASSQDKNQPQHF.

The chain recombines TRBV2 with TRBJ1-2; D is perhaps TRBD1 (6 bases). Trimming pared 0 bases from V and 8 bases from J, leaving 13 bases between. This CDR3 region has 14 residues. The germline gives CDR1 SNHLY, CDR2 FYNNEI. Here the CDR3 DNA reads TGTGCCAGCAGTGAAGCGCGGGGGGCTCGGGGCTACACCTTC. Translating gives CASSEARGARGYTF.

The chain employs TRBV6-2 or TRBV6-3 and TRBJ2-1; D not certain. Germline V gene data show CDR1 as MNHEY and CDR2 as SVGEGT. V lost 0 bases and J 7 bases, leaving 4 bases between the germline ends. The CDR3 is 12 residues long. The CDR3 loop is CASSYSQNEQFF. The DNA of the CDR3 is TGTGCCAGCAGTTACTCCCAGAATGAGCAGTTCTTC.

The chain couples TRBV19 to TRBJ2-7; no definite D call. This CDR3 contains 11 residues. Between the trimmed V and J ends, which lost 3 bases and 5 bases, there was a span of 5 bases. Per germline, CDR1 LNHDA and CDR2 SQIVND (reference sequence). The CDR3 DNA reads TGTGCCAGTAGTATCGCCGACGAGCAGTACTTC. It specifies CASSIADEQYF.

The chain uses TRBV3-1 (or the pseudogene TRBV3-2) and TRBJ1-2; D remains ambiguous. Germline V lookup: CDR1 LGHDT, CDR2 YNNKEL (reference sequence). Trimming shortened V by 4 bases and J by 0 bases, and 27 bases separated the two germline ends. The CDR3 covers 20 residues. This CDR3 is CASSLLNPFGQRRTNYGYTF. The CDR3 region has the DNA TGTGCCAGCAGCCTATTAAACCCCTTCGGCCAGCGAAGAACTAACTATGGCTACACCTTC.

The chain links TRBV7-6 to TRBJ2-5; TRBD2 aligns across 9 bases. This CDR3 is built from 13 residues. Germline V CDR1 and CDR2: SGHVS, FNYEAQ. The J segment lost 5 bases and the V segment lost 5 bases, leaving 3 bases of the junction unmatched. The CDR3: CASSGLASETQYF. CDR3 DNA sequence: TGTGCCAGCAGCGGACTAGCGTCTGAGACCCAGTACTTC.

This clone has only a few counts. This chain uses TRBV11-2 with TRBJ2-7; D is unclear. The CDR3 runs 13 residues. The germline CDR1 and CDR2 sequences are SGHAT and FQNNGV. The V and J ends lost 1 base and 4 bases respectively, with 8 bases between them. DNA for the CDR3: TGTGCCAGCAGCTTAGTATCAGGATACGAGCAGTACTTC. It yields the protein CASSLVSGYEQYF.

The CDR3 bases are TGTGCCAGCAGCTTAGTTCGGGGGGCTAGGGCCTACAATGAGCAGTTCTTC. Protein: CASSLVRGARAYNEQFF. The chain recombines TRBV7-8 with TRBJ2-1, with a weak D call TRBD2 (7 bases). CDR3 length: 17 amino acids. Trimming stripped 1 base from V and 2 bases from J, with 15 bases between. Germline V lookup: CDR1 SGHVS, CDR2 FQNEAQ.

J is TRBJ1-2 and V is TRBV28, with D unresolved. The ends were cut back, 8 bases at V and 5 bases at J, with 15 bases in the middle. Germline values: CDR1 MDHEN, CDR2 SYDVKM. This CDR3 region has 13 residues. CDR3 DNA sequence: TGTGCCAGCCAAACGTCCGGGCAGTATGGCTACACCTTC. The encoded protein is CASQTSGQYGYTF.

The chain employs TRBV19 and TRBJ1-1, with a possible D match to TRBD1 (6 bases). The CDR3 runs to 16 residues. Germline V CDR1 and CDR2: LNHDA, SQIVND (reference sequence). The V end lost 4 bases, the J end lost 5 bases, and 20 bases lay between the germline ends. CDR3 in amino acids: CASSTRGGRMVTEAFF. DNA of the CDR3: TGTGCCAGTAGTACCCGAGGGGGTCGAATGGTGACTGAAGCTTTCTTT.

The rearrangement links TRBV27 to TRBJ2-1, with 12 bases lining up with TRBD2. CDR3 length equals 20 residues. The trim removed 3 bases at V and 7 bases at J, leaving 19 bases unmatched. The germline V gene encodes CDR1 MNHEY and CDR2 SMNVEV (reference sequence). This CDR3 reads CASSFIETSGSIGLKNEQFF. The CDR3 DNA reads TGTGCCAGCAGTTTTATCGAGACTAGCGGGAGTATCGGGTTGAAGAATGAGCAGTTCTTC.

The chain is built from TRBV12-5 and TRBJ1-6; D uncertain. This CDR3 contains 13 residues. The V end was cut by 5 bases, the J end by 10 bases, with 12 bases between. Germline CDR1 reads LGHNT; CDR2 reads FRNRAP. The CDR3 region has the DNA TGTGCTAGTGGTCCCCCGGCCTCCTCACCCCTCCACTTT. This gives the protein CASGPPASSPLHF.

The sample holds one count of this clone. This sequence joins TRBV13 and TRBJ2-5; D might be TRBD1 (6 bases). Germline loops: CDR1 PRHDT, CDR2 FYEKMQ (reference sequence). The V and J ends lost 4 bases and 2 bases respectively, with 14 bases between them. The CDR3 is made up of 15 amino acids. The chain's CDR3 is CASSSNTGFQETQYF. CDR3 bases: TGTGCCAGCAGCTCAAATACAGGGTTTCAAGAGACCCAGTACTTC.

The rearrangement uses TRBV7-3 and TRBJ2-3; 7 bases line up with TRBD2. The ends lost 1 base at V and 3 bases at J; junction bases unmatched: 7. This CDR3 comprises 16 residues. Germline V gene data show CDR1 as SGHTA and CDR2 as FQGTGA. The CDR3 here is CASSLKGGSRTDTQYF. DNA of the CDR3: TGTGCCAGCAGCTTAAAAGGCGGGAGTCGGACAGATACGCAGTATTTT. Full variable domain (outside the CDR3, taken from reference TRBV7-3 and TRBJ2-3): GAGVSQTPSNKVTEKGKYVELRCDPISGHTALYWYRQSLGQGPEFLIYFQGTGAADDSGLPNDRFFAVRPEGSVSTLKIQRTERGDSAVYLCASSLKGGSRTDTQYFGPGTRLTVL.

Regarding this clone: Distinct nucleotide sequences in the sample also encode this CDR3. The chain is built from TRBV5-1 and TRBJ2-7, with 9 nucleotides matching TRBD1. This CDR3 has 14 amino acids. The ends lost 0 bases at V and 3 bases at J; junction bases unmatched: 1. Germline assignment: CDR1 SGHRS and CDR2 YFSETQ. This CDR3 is CASSLGQGVYEQYF. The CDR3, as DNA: TGCGCCAGCAGCTTGGGACAGGGGGTCTACGAGCAGTACTTC.

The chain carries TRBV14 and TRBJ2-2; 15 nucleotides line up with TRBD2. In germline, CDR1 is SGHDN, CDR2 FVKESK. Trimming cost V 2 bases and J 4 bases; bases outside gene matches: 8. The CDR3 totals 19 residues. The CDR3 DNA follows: TGTGCCAGCAGCCAAAAAGGACTAGCGGGAGGGCCAGGCACCGGGGAGCTGTTTTTT. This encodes CASSQKGLAGGPGTGELFF.

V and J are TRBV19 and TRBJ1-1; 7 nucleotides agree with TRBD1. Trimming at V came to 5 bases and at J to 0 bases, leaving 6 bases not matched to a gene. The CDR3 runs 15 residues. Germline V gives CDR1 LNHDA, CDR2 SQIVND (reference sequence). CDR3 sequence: CASSSPTGVNTEAFF. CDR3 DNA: TGTGCCAGTAGTTCACCAACAGGGGTGAACACTGAAGCTTTCTTT.

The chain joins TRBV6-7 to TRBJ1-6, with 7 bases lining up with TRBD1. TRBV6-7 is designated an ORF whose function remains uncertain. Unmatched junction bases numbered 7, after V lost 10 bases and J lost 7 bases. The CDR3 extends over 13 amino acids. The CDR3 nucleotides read TGTGCCACTCAGGGGGGGGGCAATTCACCCCTCCACTTT. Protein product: CATQGGGNSPLHF.

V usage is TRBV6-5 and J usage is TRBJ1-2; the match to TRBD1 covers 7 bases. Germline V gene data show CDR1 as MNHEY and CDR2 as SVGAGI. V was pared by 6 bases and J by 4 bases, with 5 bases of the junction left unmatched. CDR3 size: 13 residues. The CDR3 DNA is TGTGCCAGCAGACTTACAGGGGCCTATGGCTACACCTTC. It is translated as CASRLTGAYGYTF.

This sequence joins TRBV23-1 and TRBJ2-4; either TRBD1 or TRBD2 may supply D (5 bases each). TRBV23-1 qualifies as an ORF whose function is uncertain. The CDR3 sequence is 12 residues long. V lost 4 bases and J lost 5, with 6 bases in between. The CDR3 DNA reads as TGCGCCAGCAGTCTGGGGGAAAACATTCAGTACTTC. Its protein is CASSLGENIQYF.

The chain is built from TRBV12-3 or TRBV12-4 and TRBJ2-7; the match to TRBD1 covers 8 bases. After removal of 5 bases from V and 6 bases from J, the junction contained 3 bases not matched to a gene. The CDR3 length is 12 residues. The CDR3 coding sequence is TGTGCCAGCAGTGACGACAGGGGCGAGCAGTACTTC. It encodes CASSDDRGEQYF.

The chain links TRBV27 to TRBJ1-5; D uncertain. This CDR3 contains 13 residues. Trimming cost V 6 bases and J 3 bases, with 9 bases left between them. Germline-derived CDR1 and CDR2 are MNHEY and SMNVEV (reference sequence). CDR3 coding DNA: TGTGCCAGCAGCGGGTTGTCCAATCAGCCCCAGCATTTT. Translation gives CASSGLSNQPQHF.

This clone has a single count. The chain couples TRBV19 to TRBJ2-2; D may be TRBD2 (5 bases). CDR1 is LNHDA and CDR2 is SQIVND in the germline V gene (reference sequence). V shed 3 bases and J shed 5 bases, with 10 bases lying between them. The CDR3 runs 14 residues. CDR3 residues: CASSIGVRTGELFF. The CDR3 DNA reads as TGTGCCAGTAGTATCGGGGTTCGGACCGGGGAGCTGTTTTTT.

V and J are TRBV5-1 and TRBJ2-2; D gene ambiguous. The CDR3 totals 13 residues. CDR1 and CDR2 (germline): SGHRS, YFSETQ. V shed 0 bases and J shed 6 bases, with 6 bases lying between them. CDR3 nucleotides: TGCGCCAGCAGCTTGGACGACGCCGGGGAGCTGTTTTTT. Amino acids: CASSLDDAGELFF.

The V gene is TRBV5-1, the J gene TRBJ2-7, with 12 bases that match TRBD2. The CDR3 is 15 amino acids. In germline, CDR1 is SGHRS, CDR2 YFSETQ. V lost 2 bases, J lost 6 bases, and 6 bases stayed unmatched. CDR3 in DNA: TGCGCCAGCAGCTTTATGACTAGCGGGAGTGGCGAGCAGTACTTC. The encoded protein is CASSFMTSGSGEQYF.

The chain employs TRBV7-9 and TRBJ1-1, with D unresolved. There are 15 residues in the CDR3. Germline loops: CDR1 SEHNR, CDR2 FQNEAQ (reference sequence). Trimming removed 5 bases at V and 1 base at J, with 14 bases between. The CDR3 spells CASSPQRIGNTEAFF. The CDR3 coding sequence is TGTGCCAGCAGCCCGCAGCGTATCGGGAACACTGAAGCTTTCTTT.